This T cell receptor (beta chain) was obtained from a study of cytomegalovirus exposure and HLA in healthy donors (dated by TCRdb to 2017 to 2019). Broadly, across the study: In an earlier analysis of some 610 of the donors, around 300 Gb of sequence data and approximately 120 million unique TCR beta sequences from roughly 190 million T cells were reported. About 280 gigabases of sequencing data and approximately 85 million unique TCR sequences were included in an early release covering roughly 700 HLA-typed donors. Of the roughly 430 genotyped donors, approximately 83% fell in the genetic ancestry cluster associated with self-reported Caucasian donors. The study was designed to test whether signatures of past pathogen exposure could be identified by cataloging public T cell receptors. The T cell repertoires of under 750 subjects were profiled by immunosequencing and related to cytomegalovirus serostatus. Along with the approximately 670-subject first cohort, a separate validation cohort of about 110 different subjects was used. To predict cytomegalovirus infection status, the study brought together high-throughput TCR immunosequencing, statistical association of individual TCRs with disease status, and machine learning. A later analysis re-analyzed previously published TCR beta repertoires from roughly 690 donors and added high-resolution HLA genotyping to study TCR occurrence patterns. Rather than drawing on any new phenotypic data, the later analysis identified candidate immune exposures from TCR beta sequences and the way those sequences occurred across donors. An earlier analysis of 500 to 650 of the donors applied high-throughput TCR beta sequencing to assess whether each TCR beta V gene segment acted as functional or pseudogenic. Donor age, sex, ethnicity and CMV serostatus were compiled alongside the repertoire data. A later genetic analysis used genome-wide SNP genotypes for about three fifths of the 666 donors, treating that subset as a discovery cohort. Every repertoire in the discovery cohort had been generated on one and the same sequencing platform. HLA typing covered class I and class II loci at four-digit resolution. Typing coverage differed by locus: A, B, C, DRB1 and DQB1 were typed in roughly 629-640 donors, DQA1 in 522, DPA1 in 600 to 610, and DPB1 in 472. Several DR-DQ haplotypes were treated as single units for association and clustering because of strong linkage in the cohort. Among about 360 genotyped donors of the cohort, an average of 235,054 unique TCR beta nucleotide sequences were sequenced per donor, roughly a sixth of them non-productive. The paper's findings and limits, for the study overall: Compared with equally common non-associated chains, HLA-associated TCR beta chains in a later analysis were more clonally expanded and had lower generation probabilities. The classifier was reported to diagnose cytomegalovirus status with high specificity and sensitivity in both the original cohort and the validation cohort. Correlated functional status among segregating V segments might reflect linkage disequilibrium, but an unknown experimental factor could not be ruled out. The sequencing pipeline was judged likely to have produced a cluster of highly shared sequence variants as a technical artifact. An association between a missense DCLRE1C variant and V-gene and J-gene trimming of TCR beta chains was found in a later genetic analysis and replicated in an independent cohort. A further reported finding was that TCR beta sequences accurately predicted the HLA-A and HLA-B alleles for most subjects in the first cohort. Compared with the 666-donor mean, donors in an Asian-associated ancestry cluster had fewer N-insertions in productive TCRs, according to a later genetic analysis. The 87-base-pair reads could not distinguish some IMGT-functional V segments, including TRBV6-2 and TRBV6-3, so those segments were excluded. Because HLA typing was unavailable for some donors at each locus, only the typed subset was used in association tests. Strong co-occurrence of HLA alleles, especially DR and DQ, made assigning TCR associations to individual alleles difficult. At a false discovery rate of 0.05, a later analysis linked approximately 18,000 TCR beta sequences to specific HLA alleles. Sequencing depth was assumed to be roughly uniform across donors in the presence/absence analyses, though that assumption may not hold. In the study, about 150 TCR beta chains were listed as associated with cytomegalovirus. A few of the identified cytomegalovirus-associated TCR beta chains were confirmed in vitro to be specific for cytomegalovirus antigens. In an earlier analysis of 587 of the donors, most TCR beta V segments appeared in productive rearrangements about 90% or about 30% of the time, broadly matching IMGT annotations. Because counts were too low, roughly 18 rarely observed V segments, including chromosome 9 orphons, were left out of the earlier analysis of a few hundred of the donors. In a later analysis, most CMV-associated TCR beta chains were found to appear HLA-restricted, with HLA associations seemingly driven largely by CMV exposure. Across donors, most TCR sequences were observed very rarely, whereas some public TCRs were present in many individuals. The authors suggested that the approach could potentially be generalized to other disease states and immunological phenotypes. In a later analysis, several top co-occurrence clusters were reported to appear linked to parvovirus B19, influenza, CMV and Epstein-Barr virus. CMV serostatus was the only immune exposure information available for the cohort. This cohort had only TCR beta chains sequenced, and the lack of alpha or paired-chain data limited which features could be detected. A later analysis found that TCR association rates varied across HLA loci, with DRB1 alleles showing the most associated TCRs and HLA-C alleles the fewest.

V loses 10 bases at its end and J loses 10 bases; junction bases beyond the gene matches: 11. CDR1 and CDR2 are drawn from the germline V gene: ENHRY, SYGVKD. Spanning cysteine to phenylalanine, the CDR3 consists of 14 amino acids. Solely the CDR3 DNA is kept, with 42 bases framed from the first base. The cohort comprised fewer than 700 healthy bone marrow donors. At the time of sampling, every cohort member was nominally healthy, though immune exposures that went unrecorded were likely present. The donor tested CMV seropositive, placing the donor among the roughly 270 seropositive members of the cohort. Every donor gave a peripheral blood sample, and the peripheral blood mononuclear cells from that sample were used for TCR beta sequencing. Genomic DNA extraction from the blood cell samples was performed with the Qiagen DNeasy Blood Extraction Kit. In regard to this clone: Its antigen specificity is not known. No qualities accompany the bases; no much larger clone lies one base away.

Library method: the immunoSEQ multiplex PCR assay. For the multiplex PCR, a mixture combining 60 forward primers for TCR Vbeta segments and 13 reverse primers for TCR Jbeta segments was used. A multiplex PCR assay on genomic DNA amplified the CDR3 region of rearranged TCR beta genes. On the Illumina HiSeq System, the amplified TCR beta libraries were sequenced as 87-base-pair reads. As for how the authors treated the data: In a later analysis, about 80 million unique TCR beta chains were counted across the 500 to 850 repertoires, and approximately 9.9 million of these chains were shared by at least two donors. Raw reads were error-corrected and collapsed into unique sequences with a nearest-neighbor algorithm that merged closely related sequences to remove PCR and sequencing errors. V, D and J gene segments were assigned by aligning CDR3 sequences to IMGT reference sequences. Each retained sequence needed at least a six-nucleotide match to both a V gene segment and a J gene segment. A rearrangement was called productive if the CDR3 had no stop codons and remained in frame with V and J, and every other rearrangement was called non-productive. Following IMGT convention, CDR3 was defined as the stretch from the second conserved V-encoded cysteine up to the conserved J-encoded phenylalanine. The earlier analysis of fewer than 700 of the donors excluded sequences that lacked an unambiguous match to a single V gene segment. In an earlier analysis of roughly 500 of the donors, V segments were called functional above 56.7% productive rearrangements and were called segregating when the between-donor standard deviation exceeded 5%. A statistical classification framework was built for diagnosing cytomegalovirus status from the catalog of TCR beta chain sequences. A later analysis assigned V and J genes by comparing TCR nucleotide sequences with IMGT/GENE-DB human TR gene sequences. The TCRdist pipeline was used in a later analysis to assign CDR3 sequences and most-parsimonious VDJ recombination scenarios. In a later analysis, each TCR beta chain was defined by its CDR3 amino acid sequence together with its V-gene family, and reads without a unique V-gene family were excluded. A later analysis removed 550 to 650 highly shared, low-generation-probability nucleotide sequences to deal with suspected cross-contamination and a sequencing artifact. In a later analysis, a clonal expansion index for each public chain was calculated from normalized within-repertoire ranks of inferred template counts. A later analysis computed generation probabilities with a VDJ recombination model fitted to out-of-frame rearrangements, and checked the results against IGoR. In a later analysis, hypergeometric tests were used to score TCR-TCR, TCR-HLA and TCR-CMV co-occurrence, with a repertoire-size bias correction applied to TCR pairs. False discovery rates were estimated in a later analysis by permuting HLA or CMV assignments 20 times. In a later analysis, co-occurring TCRs were grouped with DBSCAN, and TCRdist sequence similarity was added when clustering was performed within HLA-allele-positive subsets. Co-occurrence clustering excluded repertoires with fewer than 30,000 or more than 120,000 public chains, plus five with anomalous nucleotide sharing. TCRdb stores this immuneACCESS table with in-frame sequences only. Part of the clones is absent; in the studies checked, under half of the shortfall reflects unresolved V genes, and no reason is known for the rest. V and J calls and clone size are given by that table; D and trimming were obtained from the DNA. The sample table lists 90,000 to 120,000 clones, approximately 79% of them with a count of one. The ten largest clones add up to approximately 15% of the sample.

The sequence derives from a woman aged 40 to 50 in good health and CMV-seropositive. The sequence links TRBV10-3 to TRBJ1-6, and 9 junctional nucleotides match TRBD1. Sequencing was done on a sample of PBMCs. The nucleotide sequence is given as TGTGCCACACACAGCGGGACAGGGAGCTCACCCCTCCACTTT. Its coded protein is CATHSGTGSSPLHF.